The clone carrying this TCR beta chain has more than one count but fewer than ten. Its antigen remains unknown. V trimming: 3 bases; J trimming: 3 bases; junction bases outside the gene matches: 4. CDR1 is MGHRA, CDR2 YSYEKL, per germline. The CDR3 runs to 14 residues. These data originate in a study of blood T cells in healthy people across ages. About the study: Per two T cells, about one barcoded beta molecule was captured through template switching.

Study outcomes and limitations: Getting older went along with TCR beta diversity per million T cells dropping roughly linearly.

Together with a sample-barcoded 5' primer, a J-beta primer mix was included in a second PCR lasting 7 to 11 cycles. Each of the samples gave a minimum of 3 million paired-end reads that contained CDR3. MiXCR was run by TCRdb on the 5' RACE reads, yielding one entry per CDR3 protein. The sample lists some 890,000 distinct CDR3 sequences, 25% to 30% seen once, with about 9.4% in the top ten. These data were also filed under a second study, of T cells of mothers and their children.

Material: blood. The origin of this receptor is a woman between 35 and 50 years old in good health. The chain couples TRBV4-1 to TRBJ1-1, with 7 bases aligning to TRBD1. The CDR3 sequence: CASSQVRGYTEAFF. The CDR3 DNA reads as TGCGCCAGCAGCCAGGTCAGGGGGTACACTGAAGCTTTCTTT.